This TCR beta chain was recorded in a study of graft-versus-host responses after intestinal transplantation. At the level of the study: Grafts were multivisceral, liver-intestinal, or isolated intestinal. All of the recipients had induction that used anti-thymocyte globulin, then tacrolimus and steroids for about 3 years.

As concerns this clone: Its antigen is not known.

The repertoire was sequenced with immunoSEQ multiplex PCR; TCRdb's copy has only in-frame clones and lacks some. This sample has about 88,000 clones, with over 90% found just once. This TCR came from a human donor who was the organ donor for an intestinal transplant. Sequenced here: unstimulated CD4+ T cells sorted from spleen or lymph node cells, sampled before transplant.

The CDR3 DNA sequence: TGTGCCATCCGAGAACCCAGGGGCGGGAGAGTCGGAAACACCATATATTTT. Translating gives CAIREPRGGRVGNTIYF. V is TRBV10-3 and J is TRBJ1-3; perhaps TRBD1 as D (6 bases). The ends were cut back, 8 bases at V and 4 bases at J, with 24 bases in the middle. CDR3 length: 17 amino acids. Germline V lookup: CDR1 ENHRY, CDR2 SYGVKD.